This T cell receptor (beta chain) was documented in a study of blood T cell repertoires in COVID-19. Across the whole study: Collection of acute and convalescent COVID-19 samples took place in the United States, Italy and Spain.

In the authors' methods: Quantification of nucleated cells was approximated via reference gene primer amplification. Generated by immunoSEQ multiplex PCR, the TCRdb table keeps only in-frame clones and is missing some. V, J and clone size were drawn from that table, and D and trimming were deduced from the DNA. The repertoire holds about 64,000 clones, with 75% to 85% as singletons. Trimming pared 2 bases from V and 4 bases from J, leaving 14 bases between. The CDR3 spans 16 residues. In germline, CDR1 is MNHEY, CDR2 SMNVEV (reference sequence). Specimen: peripheral blood. V and J are TRBV27 and TRBJ2-2; D unresolved. This TCR came from a human donor in a cohort sampled during active COVID-19. CDR3 region: CASSLRQAIGTGELFF. CDR3 DNA: TGTGCCAGCAGTTTACGGCAGGCGATCGGCACCGGGGAGCTGTTTTTT.